The clone carrying this T cell receptor (beta chain) occurred once. Its antigen remains unknown. Sequenced by immunoSEQ multiplex PCR; TCRdb stores in-frame clones only, minus some. The table records about 73,000 clones, 70% to 90% of them present only once. This sample was taken from a study of OX40 agonist ivuxolimab in advanced cancers. Overall study: Ivuxolimab, an agonist antibody against OX40 (CD134), was given to patients. The study, taken as a whole, reports: Antigens targeted by the expanded peripheral T cells were not determined. The study observed clonal expansion of CD4+ and CD8+ blood T cells by week 6 at 0.1 to 3.0 mg/kg.

The V segment lost 6 bases and the J segment 4 bases; nucleotides outside the gene matches: 11. CDR3 length equals 15 residues. Germline CDR1 and CDR2: MNHEY and SMNVEV (reference sequence). The chain combines TRBV27 with TRBJ2-7, with 8 bases fitting TRBD2. The clonotype originates from an adult with an advanced solid tumor such as melanoma, head and neck, liver or kidney cancer. This specimen consisted of CD4+ or CD8+ T cells sorted from blood, obtained in a trial of the OX40 agonist ivuxolimab. The CDR3 coding sequence is TGTGCCAGCAGCCCTCCAGCTAGCGGGCTGTACGAGCAGTACTTC. This sequence encodes CASSPPASGLYEQYF.